The 10 T cell receptor beta chains below were found in one sample sequenced in a study of cytomegalovirus exposure and HLA in healthy donors. 60 Vbeta and 13 Jbeta primers were used in PCR. Generated by immunoSEQ multiplex PCR, the TCRdb table keeps only in-frame clones and is missing some. The table lists 100,000 to 150,000 clones, roughly 76% of them singletons. Material for sequencing was PBMCs. The receptor source for this set is a woman between 45 and 65 years old in good health and CMV-seronegative.

This clone was seen more than once but under ten times. CDR3 loop: CASSGGQWGKLFF. CDR3 nucleotide sequence: TGTGCCAGCAGCGGCGGACAGTGGGGAAAACTGTTTTTT. The chain carries TRBV7-9 and TRBJ1-4, with a weak D call TRBD1 (6 bases). In germline, CDR1 is SEHNR, CDR2 FQNEAQ (reference sequence). Deletions cut 5 bases from V and 10 bases from J, with 14 bases between. There are 13 residues in the CDR3.

CDR3 in amino acids: CASSPDRGEAFF. The CDR3 nucleotides are TGTGCCAGCAGCCCAGACAGGGGTGAAGCTTTCTTT. The chain couples TRBV25-1 to TRBJ1-1, with TRBD1 identical over 8 bases. This CDR3 contains 12 residues. CDR1 and CDR2 (germline): MGHDK, SYGVNS. V dropped 6 bases and J dropped 7; count of bases not matched to a gene: 4.

V and J are TRBV5-1 and TRBJ2-7; 8 bases match TRBD2. The germline CDR1 and CDR2 sequences are SGHRS and YFSETQ. V lost 3 bases, J lost 6 bases, and 2 bases stayed unmatched. This CDR3 has 12 amino acids. CDR3 loop: CASSSGRAEQYF. The CDR3 DNA follows: TGCGCCAGCAGCTCCGGGAGGGCCGAGCAGTACTTC.

The V call is TRBV5-6, the J call TRBJ2-1; no clear D gene. This CDR3 spans 17 amino acids. V was shortened by 0 bases and J by 0 bases, with 13 bases between the two germline ends. Germline-derived CDR1 and CDR2 are SGHDT and YYEEEE. DNA of the CDR3: TGTGCCAGCAGCTTGGCCCGAGCTTATAACTCCTACAATGAGCAGTTCTTC. It is translated as CASSLARAYNSYNEQFF. Drawing the rest from reference TRBV5-6 and TRBJ2-1, the complete variable domain is DAGVTQSPTHLIKTRGQQVTLRCSPKSGHDTVSWYQQALGQGPQFIFQYYEEEERQRGNFPDRFSGHQFPNYSSELNVNALLLGDSALYLCASSLARAYNSYNEQFFGPGTRLTVL.

This chain links TRBV4-1 with TRBJ2-2, with D perhaps TRBD2 (6 bases). CDR1 is MGHRA and CDR2 is YSYEKL in the germline V gene. The CDR3 has 17 amino acids. Trimming left V 1 base short and J 1 base short, with 13 bases between. The CDR3 protein is CASSQATGGLNTGELFF. CDR3 nucleotide sequence: TGCGCCAGCAGCCAAGCGACCGGGGGACTGAACACCGGGGAGCTGTTTTTT.

The chain carries TRBV29-1 and TRBJ2-3; 8 bases agree with TRBD2. Trimming cost V 3 bases and J 8 bases; bases outside gene matches: 7. Germline V gene lookup returns CDR1 SQVTM and CDR2 ANQGSEA. This CDR3 has 13 amino acids. The chain's CDR3 is CSVELREEGTQYF. Here the CDR3 DNA reads TGCAGCGTTGAGTTGCGGGAGGAAGGTACGCAGTATTTT.

This clone has only a few counts. This chain uses TRBV5-8 with TRBJ2-5, with D possibly being TRBD2 (6 bases). The end of the DNA is better explained by TRBJ2-7, so the J call may be wrong. Germline CDR1 reads SGHTS; CDR2 reads YDEGEE. The length of the CDR3 is 16 residues. CDR3 sequence reads: CASSSRAGGRYYEQYF. The CDR3 nucleotides are TGTGCCAGCAGCTCCCGGGCCGGGGGACGGTACTACGAGCAGTACTTC.

Here the CDR3 reads CASSPVTGGRFSGTFYEQYF. As DNA, the CDR3 is TGTGCCAGCAGTCCAGTTACAGGAGGGCGGTTTAGCGGGACTTTTTATGAGCAGTACTTC. V and J are TRBV27 and TRBJ2-7, with 8 positions matching TRBD2. This CDR3 comprises 20 residues. Germline V gene data show CDR1 as MNHEY and CDR2 as SMNVEV (reference sequence). Trimming at V came to 5 bases and at J to 7 bases, leaving 28 bases not matched to a gene.

This clone has a single count. The V call is TRBV28, the J call TRBJ2-1; TRBD2 matches at 9 bases. The CDR3 length is 19 residues. Germline loops: CDR1 MDHEN, CDR2 SYDVKM. Germline trimming cut 2 bases from V and 8 bases from J; bases unmatched to any gene: 19. The CDR3: CASSLGVSGLAGGPDEQFF. The CDR3 DNA sequence: TGTGCCAGCAGTTTAGGGGTCTCGGGGTTGGCGGGAGGGCCCGATGAGCAGTTCTTC.

This clone was seen just once. The rearrangement joins TRBV28 to TRBJ2-1; the match to TRBD2 covers 12 bases. CDR1 is MDHEN and CDR2 is SYDVKM in the germline V gene. The CDR3 covers 14 residues. V gave up 6 bases and J gave up 8 bases; unmatched junction bases: 5. The DNA of the CDR3 is TGTGCCAGCAGGACTAGCGGGAGACAGGATGAGCAGTTCTTC. This sequence encodes CASRTSGRQDEQFF.